This is a list of T cell receptor beta chains from one sample in a study of blood T cell repertoires in COVID-19. The protocol was immunoSEQ multiplex PCR, while the TCRdb copy is restricted to in-frame clones and leaves out a portion. The repertoire holds roughly 170,000 clones, with approximately 79% as singletons. The material sequenced was peripheral blood. These receptors were taken from an elderly woman with acute or convalescent COVID-19. The CDR3 runs from the conserved cysteine through the conserved F or W. D genes are given only for firm matches. Clone size is given for some rows only: seen once, a few or many times, or a class if the clone is expanded.

abundance	v_gene	d_gene	j_gene	CDR3aa	CDR3nt
many	TRBV24-1	TRBD2	TRBJ2-5	CATSGGTSGSRETQYF	TGTGCCACCAGTGGCGGGACTAGCGGGAGTCGAGAGACCCAGTACTTC
-	TRBV7-9	TRBD2	TRBJ2-2	CASSLGQAGDTGELFF	TGTGCCAGCAGCTTAGGTCAAGCGGGAGACACCGGGGAGCTGTTTTTT
-	TRBV6-5	TRBD2	TRBJ2-7	CASSKPGLASEQYF	TGTGCCAGCAGTAAGCCGGGACTAGCGAGCGAGCAGTACTTC
few	TRBV5-1	-	TRBJ2-1	CASTFDSSYNEQFF	TGCGCCAGCACCTTCGACAGCTCCTACAATGAGCAGTTCTTC
-	TRBV6-1	-	TRBJ1-6	CASSEIAGVSPLHF	TGTGCCAGCAGTGAGATTGCAGGGGTTTCACCCCTCCACTTT
-	TRBV6-6	-	TRBJ2-2	CASWGADTGELFF	TGTGCCAGCTGGGGCGCCGACACCGGGGAGCTGTTTTTT
few	TRBV2	-	TRBJ2-1	CASSVPPGMTYNEQFF	TGTGCCAGCAGTGTCCCTCCCGGGATGACCTACAATGAGCAGTTCTTC
once	TRBV9	-	TRBJ2-1	CASSAAGPNEQFF	TGTGCCAGCAGCGCAGCAGGGCCAAATGAGCAGTTCTTC
once	TRBV2	-	TRBJ1-1	CASSVQMNTEAFF	TGTGCCAGCAGCGTACAGATGAACACTGAAGCTTTCTTT
-	TRBV6-2/TRBV6-3	TRBD2	TRBJ2-1	CASSPRGGAGGNEQFF	TGTGCCAGCAGCCCCCGGGGGGGGGCAGGAGGGAATGAGCAGTTCTTC
-	TRBV20-1	TRBD2	TRBJ2-7	CSASRAGGPYEQYF	TGCAGTGCTAGTCGAGCGGGAGGGCCCTACGAGCAGTACTTC
-	TRBV29-1	TRBD2	TRBJ2-1	CSVRTSSNEQFF	TGCAGCGTTCGGACTAGTTCGAATGAGCAGTTCTTC
few	TRBV3-1/TRBV3-2	-	TRBJ2-5	CASSHSEETQYF	TGTGCCAGCAGCCATTCGGAAGAGACCCAGTACTTC
once	TRBV5-6	-	TRBJ2-2	CASSWGEQGSTGELFF	TGTGCCAGCAGCTGGGGGGAGCAGGGCAGCACCGGGGAGCTGTTTTTT
-	TRBV18	-	TRBJ1-3	CASSEGTLHSGNTIYF	TGTGCCAGCTCAGAGGGAACCCTTCACTCTGGAAACACCATATATTTT
-	TRBV1	-	TRBJ1-2	CTSSHKENYGYTF	TGCACCAGCAGCCATAAGGAGAACTATGGCTACACCTTC
once	TRBV5-1	-	TRBJ1-5	CASSLGAGQPQHF	TGCGCCAGCAGCCTGGGGGCTGGGCAGCCCCAGCATTTT
-	TRBV25-1	TRBD1	TRBJ2-5	CASSASDRGEETQYF	TGTGCCAGCAGTGCGTCTGACAGGGGAGAAGAGACCCAGTACTTC
few	TRBV24-1	TRBD1	TRBJ2-1	CATTDRGYNEQFF	TGTGCCACCACGGACAGGGGATACAATGAGCAGTTCTTC
-	TRBV20-1	TRBD1	TRBJ2-7	CSERQGLEQYF	TGCAGTGAAAGACAGGGGCTCGAGCAGTACTTC
many	TRBV18	-	TRBJ2-3	CASSPDERNTQYF	TGTGCCAGCTCACCAGACGAGCGAAATACGCAGTATTTT
-	TRBV28	TRBD1	TRBJ1-2	CASSTAGQGKDGYTF	TGTGCCAGCAGCACAGCCGGACAGGGGAAGGATGGCTACACCTTC
medium-sized	TRBV7-2	-	TRBJ1-1	CASNRDGEAFF	TGTGCCAGCAACAGGGATGGTGAAGCTTTCTTT
-	TRBV19	TRBD2	TRBJ2-1	CASSSVSTGLAGYEQFF	TGTGCCAGTAGTTCCGTAAGTACGGGACTAGCGGGCTATGAGCAGTTCTTC
-	TRBV7-9	-	TRBJ2-4	CASSLRAGLTKNIQYF	TGTGCCAGCAGCTTACGGGCGGGGCTTACCAAAAACATTCAGTACTTC
-	TRBV9	TRBD2	TRBJ2-3	CASSVVNGRVADTQYF	TGTGCCAGCAGCGTAGTAAACGGGAGGGTCGCAGATACGCAGTATTTT